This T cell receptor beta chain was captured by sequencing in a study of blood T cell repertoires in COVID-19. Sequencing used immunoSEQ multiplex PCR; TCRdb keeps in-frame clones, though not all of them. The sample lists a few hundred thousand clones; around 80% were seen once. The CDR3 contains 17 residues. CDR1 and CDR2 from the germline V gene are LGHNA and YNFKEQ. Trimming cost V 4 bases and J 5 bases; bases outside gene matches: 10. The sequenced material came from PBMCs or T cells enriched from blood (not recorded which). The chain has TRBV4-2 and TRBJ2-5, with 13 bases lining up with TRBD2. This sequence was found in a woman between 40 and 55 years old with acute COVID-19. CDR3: CASSRRTSGGGGETQYF. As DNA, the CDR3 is TGTGCCAGCAGCCGCCGGACTAGCGGGGGCGGGGGGGAGACCCAGTACTTC.